These T cell receptor beta chains were read from a single sample in a study of blood T cell repertoires in COVID-19. Sequenced by immunoSEQ multiplex PCR; TCRdb stores in-frame clones only, minus some. The table records under 500,000 clones, over 75% of them present only once. Sequencing was carried out using PBMCs or T cells enriched from blood (not recorded which). These receptors were taken from a young man who had recovered from COVID-19. Each CDR3 is given with its conserved first and last residue. A D gene is named only where the DNA matches it firmly. Not every row has a clone size; where given, it reads once, few, many or a size class.

TRBV6-5	NA	NA	TRBJ1-1	CASSSPVMNTEAFF	TGTGCCAGCAGCTCCCCGGTGATGAACACTGAAGCTTTCTTT
TRBV5-1	NA	TRBD1	TRBJ2-3	CASSLTGSRTDTQYF	TGCGCCAGCAGCCTGACAGGGAGTAGGACAGATACGCAGTATTTT
TRBV11-1	few	NA	TRBJ1-2	CASSLGSGEASWGYTF	TGTGCCAGCAGCTTAGGATCCGGGGAAGCCTCATGGGGCTACACCTTC
TRBV7-2	NA	TRBD2	TRBJ2-3	CASNPGLAGGGTQYF	TGTGCCAGCAACCCGGGACTAGCGGGAGGTGGGACGCAGTATTTT
TRBV7-3	few	NA	TRBJ2-1	CASSEQPVQGYNEQFF	TGTGCCAGCAGCGAACAACCCGTCCAGGGCTACAATGAGCAGTTCTTC
TRBV29-1	once	NA	TRBJ1-1	CSVERTANTEAFF	TGCAGCGTTGAAAGGACAGCGAACACTGAAGCTTTCTTT
TRBV4-1	NA	NA	TRBJ2-1	CASSQGLAPAGEQFF	TGCGCCAGCAGCCAAGGTCTAGCCCCGGCCGGTGAGCAGTTCTTC
TRBV5-4	NA	NA	TRBJ1-3	CASSHSSSGNTIYF	TGTGCCAGTAGCCATTCGAGCTCTGGAAACACCATATATTTT
TRBV10-3	NA	TRBD1	TRBJ2-7	CAIRDSSTYEQYF	TGTGCCATCCGGGACAGTAGCACCTACGAGCAGTACTTC
TRBV11-2	NA	NA	TRBJ2-7	CASSLLPGGNRDRTYEQYF	TGTGCCAGCAGCTTACTTCCGGGGGGGAACCGGGACAGAACCTACGAGCAGTACTTC
TRBV10-3	NA	TRBD2	TRBJ2-5	CAISALAGGQETQYF	TGTGCCATCAGTGCCCTAGCGGGAGGACAAGAGACCCAGTACTTC
TRBV18	NA	NA	TRBJ2-3	CASSPSGARTDTQYF	TGTGCCAGCTCACCATCAGGGGCCCGCACAGATACGCAGTATTTT
TRBV2	NA	TRBD2	TRBJ2-7	CASTPGLAGRVSYEQYF	TGTGCCAGCACCCCGGGACTAGCGGGGAGAGTCTCCTACGAGCAGTACTTC
TRBV7-9	NA	NA	TRBJ2-5	CASSLGLVGETQYF	TGTGCCAGCAGCTTAGGACTAGTCGGAGAGACCCAGTACTTC
TRBV19	NA	NA	TRBJ1-1	CASSRFGVDSNSEAFF	TGTGCCAGTAGTCGCTTCGGGGTGGATAGCAATTCAGAAGCTTTCTTT
TRBV7-8	many	TRBD2	TRBJ2-5	CASSSSLREGQRETQYF	TGTGCCAGCAGCTCCTCTTTAAGGGAGGGCCAGCGGGAGACCCAGTACTTC
TRBV29-1	NA	NA	TRBJ2-5	CSVEDQGRAVQETQYF	TGCAGCGTTGAAGATCAAGGCAGGGCCGTCCAAGAGACCCAGTACTTC
TRBV5-1	NA	NA	TRBJ1-5	CASSATGGNQPQHF	TGCGCCAGCAGCGCCACGGGGGGCAATCAGCCCCAGCATTTT
TRBV7-6	few	TRBD1	TRBJ1-5	CASSSTGGAQPQHF	TGTGCCAGCAGCTCTACAGGGGGCGCCCAGCCCCAGCATTTT
TRBV5-4	NA	TRBD1	TRBJ1-2	CASSYPNTRTGDGYTF	TGTGCCAGCAGCTATCCCAATACAAGGACAGGGGATGGCTACACCTTC
TRBV28	NA	TRBD2	TRBJ2-7	CASSFNGGRTSYEQYF	TGTGCCAGCAGTTTCAATGGCGGGAGGACTTCCTACGAGCAGTACTTC
TRBV11-2	NA	TRBD2	TRBJ2-7	CASSYTSGSYEQYF	TGTGCCAGCAGCTACACTAGCGGATCCTACGAGCAGTACTTC
TRBV6-1	NA	NA	TRBJ1-1	CASSEQGLLNTEAFF	TGTGCCAGCAGTGAACAGGGACTGCTGAACACTGAAGCTTTCTTT
TRBV5-4	NA	TRBD1	TRBJ2-1	CASSRRDRSYNEQFF	TGTGCCAGCAGCCGCCGGGACAGGTCCTACAATGAGCAGTTCTTC
TRBV19	once	NA	TRBJ1-5	CASNTPGTFKNQPQHF	TGTGCCAGTAATACCCCGGGAACCTTCAAAAATCAGCCCCAGCATTTT
TRBV5-4	NA	TRBD2	TRBJ2-3	CASSPGTSGGTDTQYF	TGTGCCAGCAGCCCTGGGACTAGCGGGGGCACAGATACGCAGTATTTT
TRBV28	few	TRBD2	TRBJ2-7	CASSPAFLAGVSSYEQYF	TGTGCCAGCAGTCCCGCCTTTCTAGCGGGAGTGAGCTCCTACGAGCAGTACTTC
TRBV28	NA	NA	TRBJ2-3	CASSLPGSSTQYF	TGTGCCAGCAGCCTCCCGGGGTCCAGTACGCAGTATTTT